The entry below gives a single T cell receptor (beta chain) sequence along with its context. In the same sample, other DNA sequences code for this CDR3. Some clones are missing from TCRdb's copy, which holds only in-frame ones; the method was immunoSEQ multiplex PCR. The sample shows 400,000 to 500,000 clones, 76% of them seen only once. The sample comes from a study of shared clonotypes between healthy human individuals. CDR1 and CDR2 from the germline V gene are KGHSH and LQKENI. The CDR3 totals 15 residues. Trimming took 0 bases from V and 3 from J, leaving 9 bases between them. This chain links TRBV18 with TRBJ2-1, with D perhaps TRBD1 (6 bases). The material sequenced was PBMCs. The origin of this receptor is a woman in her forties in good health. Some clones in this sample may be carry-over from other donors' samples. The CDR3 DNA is TGTGCCAGCTCACCACCTGCGACAGGCTACAATGAGCAGTTCTTC. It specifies CASSPPATGYNEQFF. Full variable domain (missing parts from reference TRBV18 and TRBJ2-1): NAGVMQNPRHLVRRRGQEARLRCSPMKGHSHVYWYRQLPEEGLKFMVYLQKENIIDESGMPKERFSAEFPKEGPSILRIQQVVRGDSAAYFCASSPPATGYNEQFFGPGTRLTVL.